These T cell receptor beta chains were read from a single sample in a study of blood T cell repertoires in COVID-19. Measured with immunoSEQ multiplex PCR; TCRdb has only the in-frame clones, and not every one. The sample holds roughly 170,000 clones; approximately 84% are singletons and the top ten take about 12%. The source material was PBMCs or T cells enriched from blood (not recorded which). The source of these receptors is a man aged 45-60 years who had recovered from COVID-19. Both conserved end residues are part of each CDR3. A D gene is named only where the DNA matches it firmly. Size is stated for part of the rows, as once, few or many counts, or as a class when the clone is expanded.

V	size	D	J	CDR3	DNA
TRBV5-1	-	TRBD1	TRBJ1-1	CASGDRSNTEAFF	TGCGCCAGCGGGGACAGGTCGAACACTGAAGCTTTCTTT
TRBV15	-	-	TRBJ2-5	CATSREMGAPETQYF	TGTGCCACCAGCAGAGAGATGGGGGCCCCAGAGACCCAGTACTTC
TRBV6-5	-	TRBD1	TRBJ1-4	CASMPGQGWVEKLFF	TGTGCCAGCATGCCGGGACAGGGGTGGGTTGAAAAACTGTTTTTT
TRBV3-1/TRBV3-2	-	TRBD1	TRBJ2-1	CASSAGTGSVNEQFF	TGTGCCAGCAGCGCCGGGACAGGGTCTGTAAATGAGCAGTTCTTC
TRBV11-3	-	TRBD2	TRBJ2-7	CASSFRGVDEQYF	TGTGCCAGCAGCTTCCGGGGGGTGGACGAGCAGTACTTC
TRBV27	-	-	TRBJ1-3	CASSPPPGCKSTIYF	TGTGCCAGCAGTCCCCCACCAGGGTGCAAGTCGACCATATATTTT
TRBV7-2	-	TRBD1	TRBJ1-2	CASSFGQGTHGYTF	TGTGCCAGCAGCTTCGGACAGGGAACCCACGGCTACACCTTC
TRBV11-2	-	-	TRBJ2-3	CASSFSRADTQYF	TGTGCCAGCAGCTTTAGCCGGGCAGATACGCAGTATTTT
TRBV6-5	-	TRBD1	TRBJ1-6	CASSYTRDSYSPLHF	TGTGCCAGCTCGTACACCCGGGACAGCTATTCACCCCTCCACTTT
TRBV7-6	-	-	TRBJ1-5	CASSLGGGQSNQPQHF	TGTGCCAGCAGCTTAGGTGGCGGTCAGAGCAATCAGCCCCAGCATTTT
TRBV6-1	-	-	TRBJ1-6	CASSKGLSSYNSPLHF	TGTGCCAGCAGTAAAGGGTTGAGCTCCTATAATTCACCCCTCCACTTT
TRBV19	-	-	TRBJ1-5	CASTEMRQTYQPQHF	TGTGCCAGTACCGAAATGAGGCAGACCTATCAGCCCCAGCATTTT
TRBV3-1/TRBV3-2	-	TRBD1	TRBJ1-5	CASRQGQGYGPQHF	TGTGCCAGCAGACAAGGACAGGGGTACGGGCCCCAGCATTTT
TRBV6-6	-	TRBD1	TRBJ2-7	CASTQGQGSYEQYF	TGTGCCAGCACCCAAGGACAGGGTTCCTACGAGCAGTACTTC
TRBV10-3	-	TRBD1	TRBJ1-1	CAISYQGAGTEAFF	TGTGCCATCAGTTATCAGGGGGCGGGAACTGAAGCTTTCTTT
TRBV28	-	TRBD1	TRBJ1-2	CASSFRGQGPSRYGYTF	TGTGCCAGCAGTTTTCGGGGACAGGGGCCCTCTCGGTATGGCTACACCTTC
TRBV28	few	-	TRBJ2-7	CATCEGGSSYEQYF	TGTGCCACCTGCGAGGGGGGGAGCTCCTACGAGCAGTACTTC
TRBV2	-	-	TRBJ1-4	CASSFESNEKLFF	TGTGCCAGCAGTTTCGAGAGCAATGAAAAACTGTTTTTT
TRBV27	-	TRBD2	TRBJ2-5	CASSLYPREAGTQETQYF	TGTGCCAGCAGTTTATACCCGCGGGAGGCGGGGACACAAGAGACCCAGTACTTC
TRBV11-2	-	TRBD2	TRBJ2-1	CASSLVKGGLADNEQFF	TGTGCCAGCAGCTTAGTAAAGGGAGGACTAGCGGACAATGAGCAGTTCTTC
TRBV7-2	-	-	TRBJ1-3	CASSLTYGNTIYF	TGTGCCAGCAGCTTAACTTATGGAAACACCATATATTTT
TRBV3-1/TRBV3-2	-	-	TRBJ2-7	CASSQGGVEQYF	TGTGCCAGCAGCCAAGGGGGGGTTGAGCAGTACTTC
TRBV5-6	-	TRBD1	TRBJ1-2	CASSLVTGSYGYTF	TGTGCCAGCAGCTTGGTGACAGGGAGCTATGGCTACACCTTC
TRBV13	-	-	TRBJ1-1	CASSGYGDTEAFF	TGTGCCAGCAGCGGATACGGGGACACTGAAGCTTTCTTT
TRBV7-9	-	TRBD1	TRBJ1-6	CASSLGGTGSPLHF	TGTGCCAGCAGCTTAGGGGGGACAGGGTCACCCCTCCACTTT
TRBV18	-	-	TRBJ1-5	CASSIGDGNQPQHF	TGTGCCAGTTCCATAGGGGATGGCAATCAGCCCCAGCATTTT
TRBV6-5	-	-	TRBJ2-1	CASSYGQGGGNEQFF	TGTGCCAGCAGTTACGGGCAGGGTGGTGGCAATGAGCAGTTCTTC
TRBV14	-	TRBD1	TRBJ2-2	CASGQGGGGELFF	TGTGCCAGCGGACAGGGCGGCGGCGGGGAGCTGTTTTTT
TRBV6-5	once	-	TRBJ1-5	CASTLGGTDQPQHF	TGTGCCAGCACCCTGGGAGGGACGGATCAGCCCCAGCATTTT
TRBV28	few	TRBD1	TRBJ1-3	CASSDRDSGNTIYF	TGTGCCAGCAGTGACAGGGACTCTGGAAACACCATATATTTT
TRBV4-3	-	-	TRBJ1-1	CASSQGQNTEAFF	TGCGCCAGCAGCCAGGGCCAGAACACTGAAGCTTTCTTT